Following are 23 T cell receptor beta chains from one sample sequenced in a study of CD8+ T cells in alopecia areata. It was cDNA, reverse transcribed from extracted RNA, that served as the sequencing template. Data came from immunoSEQ multiplex PCR; TCRdb stores just in-frame clones and leaves some out. Recorded here are over 100,000 clones, none singletons. Sequenced: lesional skin. The receptors here all came from a C3H/HeJ mouse with alopecia areata. These mice share the MHC haplotype H2-k.

In the case of this clone: Genes and germline are mouse. Read coverage stops 4 residues before the CDR3 terminus; the germline J gene supplies the remainder. The chain employs TRBV13-2 and TRBJ2-3; 8 bases are a match to TRBD1. V was pared by 5 bases and J by 3 bases, with 5 bases of the junction left unmatched. This CDR3 region has 14 residues. CDR1 and CDR2 from the germline V gene are NNHNN and SYGAGS (reference sequence). The CDR3 DNA, read in part, is TGTGCCAGCGGGGGGGACAGGAACGCAGAA. This encodes CASGGDRNAE. The whole CDR3 is CASGGDRNAETLYF.

Comments on this clone: Mouse germline and gene names are used. The CDR3 end falls 4 residues outside the read, so it is completed with the germline J gene. The gene calls are TRBV13-3 and TRBJ2-3; a possible D gene is TRBD1 (6 bases). The V gene lost 1 base and the J gene lost 0 bases, with 12 bases spanning the gap. This CDR3 region has 16 residues. Looked up from germline, CDR1 is NNHDY and CDR2 is SYVADS. This chain's CDR3 is CASSDTRDNSAETLYF. CDR3 bases read: TGTGCCAGCAGTGATACCCGGGACAATAGTGCAGAA.

As concerns this clone: The genes and germline here are from mouse. The read ends 4 residues before the CDR3 terminus; that terminus is restored from the germline J gene. This chain uses TRBV13-1 with TRBJ2-1; D is uncertain. Germline V CDR1 and CDR2: NSHNY, SYGAGN. CDR3 length: 13 residues. V was clipped by 5 bases and J by 0 bases, with 6 bases between them. CDR3 residues: CASRTNNYAEQFF. The DNA read from the CDR3 is TGTGCCAGCAGGACAAATAACTATGCT.

There are a few counts of this clone. The genes and germline here are from mouse. The CDR3 is cut off 4 residues early in the read; its end comes from the germline J gene. V and J are TRBV19 and TRBJ2-1; 8 positions agree with TRBD2. Germline V gene sequence: CDR1 FNHDT, CDR2 SITEND (reference sequence). Trimming removed 2 bases from V and 0 bases from J; junction bases left unmatched: 4. This CDR3 has 16 residues. CDR3 bases read: TGTGCCAGCAGTATCCTGGGGGGCCATAACTATGCT. Residues: CASSILGGHNYA. The CDR3 in its entirety is CASSILGGHNYAEQFF.

This clone occurred a few times. Gene names denote mouse genes. The read comes to an end 4 residues before the CDR3 does, leaving the germline J gene to fill in the end. The V call is TRBV1, the J call TRBJ2-4; D uncertain. Germline-derived CDR1 and CDR2 are NSQYPW and LRSPGD (reference sequence). Trimming pared 3 bases from V and 1 base from J, leaving 11 bases between. There are 15 residues in the CDR3. CDR3 DNA, as far as it was read: TGCACCTGCAGTGCGGAGACAAGCGGTCAAAAC. Its protein is CTCSAETSGQN. The CDR3 in full is CTCSAETSGQNTLYF.

This clone was observed many times. These gene names are mouse names. From the germline J gene comes the end of the CDR3, since the read stops 4 residues before it. The J gene is TRBJ2-7, the V gene TRBV5, with 7 bases lining up with TRBD1. The germline V gene has CDR1 LGHNA and CDR2 YNLKQL (reference sequence). CDR3 length: 13 amino acids. The covered CDR3 bases are TGTGCCAGCAGCCAAGAACAGGGGTAT. Protein product: CASSQEQGY. The full CDR3 sequence reads CASSQEQGYEQYF.

Concerning this clone itself: Genes here carry mouse names. The DNA ends 4 residues before the CDR3 does, and the rest of the CDR3 is filled in from the germline J gene. The chain recombines TRBV13-1 with TRBJ1-1; no clear D. This CDR3 is built from 10 residues. Germline assignment: CDR1 NSHNY and CDR2 SYGAGN. CDR3 region: CASKGTEVFF. Incomplete CDR3 DNA: TGTGCCAGCAAAGGGACA.

On this clone itself: The genes are named according to mouse. The read ends 4 residues before the CDR3 terminus; that terminus is restored from the germline J gene. This chain joins TRBV1 and TRBJ2-7; 13 bases are a match to TRBD2. The germline gives CDR1 NSQYPW, CDR2 LRSPGD (reference sequence). The CDR3 consists of 15 residues. Incomplete CDR3 DNA: TGCACCTGCAGTGCAAGGACTGGGGGGGCTTAT. Translating gives CTCSARTGGAY. In full, the CDR3 is CTCSARTGGAYEQYF.

Comments on this clone: All gene names here are mouse names. The read ends 4 residues early relative to the CDR3; the germline J gene fills the gap. V is TRBV19 and J is TRBJ2-2, with TRBD1 identical over 7 bases. Germline V lookup: CDR1 FNHDT, CDR2 SITEND (reference sequence). V was pared by 6 bases and J by 0 bases, with 5 bases of the junction left unmatched. The length of the CDR3 is 15 residues. Partial CDR3 DNA: TGTGCCAGCACCGGACAGGTAGCAAACACCGGG. Its translation is CASTGQVANTG. The complete CDR3 protein is CASTGQVANTGQLYF.

On this clone itself: The protein in this entry is translated from the DNA; at residue 12 it differs from the protein listed in TCRdb. The genes are named according to mouse. Read coverage stops 3 residues before the CDR3 terminus; the germline J gene supplies the remainder. The rearrangement uses TRBV13-3 and TRBJ1-3; 7 bases are shared with TRBD1. With 5 bases clipped from V and 0 bases from J, the junction kept 5 bases outside the gene matches. This CDR3 contains 15 residues. Germline V lookup: CDR1 NNHDY, CDR2 SYVADS. The chain's CDR3 is CASRDRAYSGNTLYF. Partial CDR3 DNA: TGTGCCAGCAGAGACAGGGCTTATTCTGGAAATACG. Filled out from reference TRBV13-3 and TRBJ1-3, the complete variable domain reads EAAVTQSPRSKVAVTGGKVTLSCHQTNNHDYMYWYRQDTGHGLRLIHYSYVADSTEKGDIPDGYKASRPSQENFSLILELASLSQTAVYFCASRDRAYSGNTLYFGEGSRLIVV.

This clone was seen many times. Here the gene names and germline are mouse. The read finishes 4 residues shy of the CDR3 end, and the germline J gene is used to complete it. The rearrangement links TRBV16 to TRBJ2-5; TRBD2 matches at 11 bases. Germline V gene lookup returns CDR1 SGHSA and CDR2 FRNQAP. This CDR3 region has 15 residues. The CDR3 loop is CASSPLGLGEDTQYF. Incomplete CDR3 DNA: TGTGCAAGCAGCCCCCTGGGACTGGGGGAAGAC.

This clone appeared a few times. Mouse names are used for the genes. The CDR3 is cut off 4 residues early in the read; its end comes from the germline J gene. This chain joins TRBV1 and TRBJ2-7; 10 nucleotides align to TRBD1. The germline gives CDR1 NSQYPW, CDR2 LRSPGD (reference sequence). CDR3 size: 14 residues. This CDR3 reads CTCSASGTGDEQYF. The part of the CDR3 DNA that was read is TGCACCTGCAGTGCCTCGGGGACAGGGGAT.

A remark on this clone: Gene names refer to mouse genes. The CDR3 end is not reached by the read, which stops 4 residues before it; the germline J gene fills it in. The chain combines TRBV13-3 with TRBJ2-4; 10 bases align to TRBD2. The CDR3 has 15 residues. The germline V gene encodes CDR1 NNHDY and CDR2 SYVADS. The V gene end was trimmed by 4 bases and the J gene end by 2 bases; junction bases not matched to a gene: 4. This CDR3 is CASSWTGGPQNTLYF. The sequenced part of the CDR3 DNA is TGTGCCAGCAGTTGGACTGGGGGCCCTCAAAAC.

This clone turned up a few times. Genes and germline come from the mouse. The sequence runs out 4 residues before the end of the CDR3; the remainder is reconstructed from the germline J gene. The V gene is TRBV17, the J gene TRBJ2-2; D ambiguous. The CDR3 is 13 residues long. V was shortened by 3 bases and J by 2 bases, with 4 bases between the two germline ends. Germline values: CDR1 MNHDT, CDR2 YYDKIL. Incomplete CDR3 DNA: TGTGCTAGCAGTAGTCAGAACACCGGG. Translation gives CASSSQNTG. The whole CDR3 protein is CASSSQNTGQLYF.

This clone was seen more than once but under ten times. Gene labels here are mouse ones. Coverage ceases 4 residues before the CDR3 finishes, and the germline J gene fills in the end. The chain uses TRBV13-3 and TRBJ2-3; D remains unclear. The CDR3 contains 14 residues. Trimming shortened V by 0 bases and J by 3 bases, and 8 bases separated the two germline ends. Germline V gene lookup returns CDR1 NNHDY and CDR2 SYVADS. The part of the CDR3 DNA that was read is TGTGCCAGCAGTGATGCACAGTGGGCAGAA. Translating gives CASSDAQWAE. The full CDR3 reads CASSDAQWAETLYF.

There are a few counts of this clone. Mouse names are used for the genes. The observed sequence ends 4 residues before the CDR3 terminus, with the missing tail filled in from the germline J gene. The rearrangement joins TRBV2 to TRBJ2-4; a possible D gene is TRBD1 (6 bases). V was trimmed by 0 bases and J by 3 bases, leaving 7 bases between them. This CDR3 has 14 amino acids. Germline CDR1 LGHNA, CDR2 YSYQKL. The sequenced part of the CDR3 DNA is TGTGCCAGCAGCCAAGAGGGACAACAAAAC. It specifies CASSQEGQQN. The full CDR3 is CASSQEGQQNTLYF.

As regards this clone: Gene names follow the mouse nomenclature. The read comes to an end 4 residues before the CDR3 does, leaving the germline J gene to fill in the end. The gene calls are TRBV13-1 and TRBJ1-4; 7 nucleotides align to TRBD1. V was clipped by 3 bases and J by 4 bases; unmatched bases: 0. Germline V gene sequence: CDR1 NSHNY, CDR2 SYGAGN. The CDR3 runs to 13 residues. The sequenced CDR3 bases are TGTGCCAGCAGTGGGGACAGCAACGAA. Protein sequence: CASSGDSNE. The whole CDR3 protein is CASSGDSNERLFF.

Worth noting for this clone: Gene names and germline refer to mouse. The CDR3 end lies 4 residues beyond the end of the read and is filled in from the germline J gene. The V call is TRBV13-3, the J call TRBJ2-3; 9 nucleotides agree with TRBD2. The CDR3 length is 16 residues. V lost 5 bases, J lost 3 bases, and 10 bases stayed unmatched. Germline V gene lookup returns CDR1 NNHDY and CDR2 SYVADS. CDR3 sequence: CASSLDWGKGAETLYF. CDR3 DNA (partial): TGTGCCAGCAGCCTTGACTGGGGGAAGGGAGCAGAA.

This clone was seen many times. Mouse germline and gene names are used. Read sequence stops 4 residues before the CDR3 end, and the germline J gene provides the missing end. The V and J genes are TRBV13-2 and TRBJ1-1; 7 bases fit TRBD1. J was trimmed by 0 bases and V by 4 bases; bases with no gene match: 3. The CDR3 length is 14 residues. CDR1 is NNHNN and CDR2 is SYGAGS in the germline V gene (reference sequence). CDR3 amino acids: CASGRDSANTEVFF. Incomplete CDR3 DNA: TGTGCCAGCGGTCGGGACAGTGCAAACACA.

Sample share makes this clone medium-sized (0.01 to 0.1%). Genes here carry mouse names. The observed sequence ends 4 residues before the CDR3 terminus, with the missing tail filled in from the germline J gene. V usage is TRBV5 and J usage is TRBJ2-2; possibly TRBD2 for D (6 bases). The CDR3 contains 16 residues. With 4 bases removed from V and 0 bases from J, the gap between germline ends came to 12 bases. Germline assignment: CDR1 LGHNA and CDR2 YNLKQL (reference sequence). CDR3 DNA, as far as it was read: TGTGCCAGCAGCCGTCCTCGGGGGGCAAACACCGGG. It is translated as CASSRPRGANTG. The full-length CDR3 reads as CASSRPRGANTGQLYF.

This clone has just a few counts. These gene names are mouse names. The read stops 4 residues short of the end of the CDR3; the missing end is completed from the germline J gene. This chain connects TRBV13-3 to TRBJ2-7; TRBD1 matches 8 bases. Germline V CDR1 and CDR2: NNHDY, SYVADS. The length of the CDR3 is 14 residues. With V trimmed by 5 bases and J by 2 bases, 6 bases remained unmatched. The CDR3 region is CASSPPGQAYEQYF. The sequenced CDR3 bases are TGTGCCAGCAGCCCACCGGGACAGGCCTAT.

This clone appeared a few times. Genes and germline come from the mouse. The read ends 4 residues early relative to the CDR3; the germline J gene fills the gap. The chain uses TRBV19 and TRBJ2-5, with 12 nucleotides matching TRBD2. The germline V gene has CDR1 FNHDT and CDR2 SITEND (reference sequence). The CDR3 contains 15 residues. The junction had 3 bases not matched to a gene; V was cut back by 4 bases and J by 3 bases. The CDR3 loop is CASSAGTGGQDTQYF. CDR3 DNA, as far as it was read: TGTGCCAGCAGTGCCGGGACTGGGGGGCAAGAC.

Turning to this clone: There is a difference at residue 12 between the TCRdb protein and the DNA translation, so the protein given here was translated from the DNA. Mouse gene names apply. The CDR3 end is not reached by the read, which stops 3 residues before it; the germline J gene fills it in. J is TRBJ1-3 and V is TRBV19; D may be TRBD1 (6 bases). The germline CDR1 and CDR2 sequences are FNHDT and SITEND (reference sequence). Trimming removed 6 bases from V and 0 bases from J, with 13 bases in between. There are 15 residues in the CDR3. This CDR3 is CASKSGTNSGNTLYF. CDR3 DNA, as far as it was read: TGTGCCAGCAAATCCGGGACAAATTCTGGAAATACG.